This T cell receptor beta chain was captured by sequencing in a study of CD8 T cells in ankylosing spondylitis. Study results and limitations: Among TCR beta sequences, a motif of eight highly homologous variants appeared characteristic of ankylosing spondylitis blood.

In its sample, this clonotype was seen a few times. Its antigen remains unidentified. By quantitative 5'-RACE with molecular barcodes, the TCR beta libraries were made. From the 5' RACE reads, TCRdb called clonotypes with MiXCR, one entry per CDR3 protein. The table has 200,000 to 250,000 distinct CDR3 sequences, roughly 18% seen once. The CDR3 runs to 15 residues. J gave up 0 bases and V 10 bases, and 9 bases lay outside the gene matches. From germline, CDR1 is PRHDT and CDR2 FYEKMQ (reference sequence). The chain recombines TRBV13 with TRBJ2-1, with 7 positions matching TRBD2. Sequencing input: blood, either unsorted or a sorted T cell fraction (not recorded which). The receptor was derived from a male donor with ankylosing spondylitis. The CDR3 nucleotides are TGTGCCACGCACGGGACTACAAGCTCCTACAATGAGCAGTTCTTC. The encoded protein is CATHGTTSSYNEQFF.